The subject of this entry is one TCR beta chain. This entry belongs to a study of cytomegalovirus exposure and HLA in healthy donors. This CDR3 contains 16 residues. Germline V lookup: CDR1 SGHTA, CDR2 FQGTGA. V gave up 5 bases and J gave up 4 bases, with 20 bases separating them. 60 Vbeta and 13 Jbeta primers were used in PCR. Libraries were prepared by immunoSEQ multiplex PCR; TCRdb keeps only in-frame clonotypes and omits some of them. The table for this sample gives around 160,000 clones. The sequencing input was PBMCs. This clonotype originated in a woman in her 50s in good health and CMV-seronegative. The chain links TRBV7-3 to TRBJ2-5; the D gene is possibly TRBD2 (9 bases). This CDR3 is CASSPDRGGGGETQYF. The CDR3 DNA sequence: TGTGCCAGCAGCCCCGACAGGGGCGGGGGGGGAGAGACCCAGTACTTC.